These 6 T cell receptor beta chains were all obtained from the same sample, sequenced in a study of blood T cell repertoires in COVID-19. The protocol was immunoSEQ multiplex PCR, while the TCRdb copy is restricted to in-frame clones and leaves out a portion. The profile shows fewer than 350,000 clones, roughly 89% of them singletons. Material for sequencing was peripheral blood. Source of these receptors: a woman in her sixties or seventies with COVID-19, enrolled during active disease.

V usage is TRBV29-1 and J usage is TRBJ2-1, with 7 bases lining up with TRBD1. V lost 7 bases to trimming and J lost 8 bases; unmatched junction nucleotides: 20. The CDR3 sequence is 16 residues long. CDR1 and CDR2 from the germline V gene are SQVTM and ANQGSEA. The CDR3 reads CSASRQGPVIIDEQFF. In DNA form, the CDR3 reads TGCAGCGCATCGAGACAGGGACCCGTAATCATCGATGAGCAGTTCTTC.

The CDR3: CASSLRRDRGLGYTF. The CDR3 nucleotides read TGTGCCAGCAGCCTCAGGAGGGACAGGGGGCTCGGCTACACCTTC. J is TRBJ1-2 and V is TRBV5-6, with 12 positions matching TRBD1. Germline CDR1 SGHDT, CDR2 YYEEEE. With 4 bases clipped from V and 8 bases from J, the junction kept 9 bases outside the gene matches. The CDR3 runs 15 residues.

Here the CDR3 DNA reads TGTGCCAGCAGTTCCCGGACAGGGCCCTACAATGAGCAGTTCTTC. Amino acids: CASSSRTGPYNEQFF. The chain couples TRBV27 to TRBJ2-1; 8 bases are shared with TRBD1. The germline gives CDR1 MNHEY, CDR2 SMNVEV (reference sequence). This CDR3 comprises 15 residues. J gave up 2 bases and V 4 bases, and 4 bases lay outside the gene matches.

The chain joins TRBV4-2 to TRBJ1-2; D perhaps matches TRBD1 (6 bases). CDR3 size: 13 residues. Per the germline V gene, CDR1 is LGHNA and CDR2 is YNFKEQ. V lost 1 base and J lost 6, with 9 bases in between. The CDR3 spells CASSQGGLDGYTF. The CDR3 coding sequence is TGTGCCAGCAGCCAAGGGGGGCTAGATGGCTACACCTTC.

The rearrangement uses TRBV19 and TRBJ1-1, with TRBD1 matching over 9 bases. The CDR3 is 15 amino acids. Germline values: CDR1 LNHDA, CDR2 SQIVND (reference sequence). V was clipped by 5 bases and J by 5 bases; unmatched bases: 9. CDR3 nucleotides: TGTGCCAGTAGTCCCTCCGGGACAGGGTATACTGAAGCTTTCTTT. This translates into CASSPSGTGYTEAFF.

In regard to this clone: The same CDR3 is also encoded by other DNA sequences in this sample. J is TRBJ2-7 and V is TRBV3-1 (or the pseudogene TRBV3-2); 7 bases match TRBD1. CDR1 is LGHDT and CDR2 is YNNKEL in the germline V gene (reference sequence). Losses at the gene ends were 4 bases for V and 3 bases for J; bases not matched to a gene: 3. The CDR3 is 13 amino acids. The DNA for the CDR3 is TGTGCCAGCAGCCTACGGACAGGCTACGAGCAGTACTTC. This codes for CASSLRTGYEQYF.